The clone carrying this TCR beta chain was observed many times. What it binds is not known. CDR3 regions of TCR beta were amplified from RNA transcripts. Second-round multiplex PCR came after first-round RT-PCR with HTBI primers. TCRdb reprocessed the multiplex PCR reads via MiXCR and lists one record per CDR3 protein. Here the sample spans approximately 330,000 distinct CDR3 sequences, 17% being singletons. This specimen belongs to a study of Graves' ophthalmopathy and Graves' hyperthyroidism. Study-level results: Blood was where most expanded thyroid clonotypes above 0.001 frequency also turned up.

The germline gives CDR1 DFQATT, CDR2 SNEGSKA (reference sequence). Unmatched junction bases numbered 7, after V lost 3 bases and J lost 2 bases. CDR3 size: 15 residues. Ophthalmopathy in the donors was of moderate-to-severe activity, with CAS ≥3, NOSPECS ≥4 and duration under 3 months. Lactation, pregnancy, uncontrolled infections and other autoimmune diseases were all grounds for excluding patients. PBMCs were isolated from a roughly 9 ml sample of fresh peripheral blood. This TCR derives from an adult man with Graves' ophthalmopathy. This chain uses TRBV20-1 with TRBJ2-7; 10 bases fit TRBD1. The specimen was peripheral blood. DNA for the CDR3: TGCAGTGCTAGGGGGGACAGGGGTGGTACCTACGAGCAGTACTTC. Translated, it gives CSARGDRGGTYEQYF.